These 25 T cell receptor beta chains were sequenced from one sample in a study of low-dose radiotherapy and immunotherapy resistance in tumors. Time point defined: after trial treatment. Treatment indicated: LDRT plus nivolumab, ipilimumab, low-dose cyclophosphamide and aspirin (RACIN trial). Alpha- and beta-chain coverage of first-strand cDNA came from TRAV- and TRBV-specific primers. TCRs were put through roughly 20 PCR cycles of amplification with Phusion. A constant-region primer and the V-primer adapter served as the primer pair. TCRdb reprocessed the reads with MiXCR, giving one entry per CDR3 protein. The profile covers 35,000 to 50,000 distinct CDR3 sequences, with less than 30% appearing a single time and about 9.4% taken by the ten largest. The sample here was PBMCs, taken after low-dose radiotherapy plus immunotherapy. These receptors all stem from a male donor with prostate cancer.

CDR3 sequence (DNA): TGCGCCAGCAGCGCCACTCTAGATGAGCAGTTCTTC. Its protein is CASSATLDEQFF. The V and J genes are TRBV5-1 and TRBJ2-1; D unclear. The germline V gene encodes CDR1 SGHRS and CDR2 YFSETQ. The germline V and J ends were trimmed by 4 bases and 8 bases, with 10 bases remaining between them. The CDR3 has 12 residues.

This clonotype was counted many times. V usage is TRBV5-1 and J usage is TRBJ2-1, with TRBD2 as a possible D gene (5 bases). Trimming stripped 0 bases from V and 6 bases from J, with 7 bases between. CDR3 length: 13 residues. CDR1 and CDR2 (germline): SGHRS, YFSETQ. For the CDR3, the DNA is TGCGCCAGCAGCTTGGGGGAGCCCAATGAGCAGTTCTTC. This codes for CASSLGEPNEQFF.

By frequency in the sample, this clonotype is medium-sized. This rearrangement joins TRBV4-1 to TRBJ2-1; 8 bases fit TRBD1. The CDR3 covers 15 residues. Trimming removed 1 base from V and 9 bases from J; junction bases left unmatched: 8. From germline, CDR1 is MGHRA and CDR2 YSYEKL. CDR3 bases: TGCGCCAGCAGCCAAGGTCCGACAGGGGTTGGTGAGCAGTTCTTC. Amino acid sequence: CASSQGPTGVGEQFF.

This clonotype was observed many times. The rearrangement joins TRBV5-1 to TRBJ1-1; TRBD1 aligns across 7 bases. V lost 2 bases to trimming and J lost 2 bases; unmatched junction nucleotides: 12. The germline CDR1 and CDR2 sequences are SGHRS and YFSETQ. The CDR3 is 17 amino acids. CDR3 sequence reads: CASSLTPDRAINTEAFF. The CDR3 bases are TGCGCCAGCAGCTTAACCCCCGACAGGGCCATCAACACTGAAGCTTTCTTT.

V usage is TRBV20-1 and J usage is TRBJ1-2, with D perhaps TRBD1 (5 bases). The germline V gene has CDR1 DFQATT and CDR2 SNEGSKA (reference sequence). V dropped 0 bases and J dropped 0 bases, with 11 bases sitting between them. The CDR3 runs 15 residues. CDR3 loop: CSARDSGGANYGYTF. The DNA of the CDR3 is TGCAGTGCTAGAGATAGTGGGGGAGCTAACTATGGCTACACCTTC.

The sample holds many counts of this clonotype. The rearrangement joins TRBV2 to TRBJ1-2; D remains ambiguous. Germline CDR1 reads SNHLY; CDR2 reads FYNNEI. The CDR3 consists of 13 residues. V gave up 3 bases and J gave up 4 bases, with 9 bases separating them. CDR3 amino acids: CASSEEVAYGYTF. In DNA, the CDR3 is TGTGCCAGCAGTGAGGAGGTTGCCTATGGCTACACCTTC.

This clonotype has a count of ten or more. The rearrangement joins TRBV15 to TRBJ2-7, with 8 bases identical to TRBD1. CDR1 is LNHNV, CDR2 YYDKDF, per germline (reference sequence). Trimming took 4 bases from V and 6 from J; bases not matched to a gene: 8. The CDR3 covers 14 residues. For the CDR3, the DNA is TGTGCCACCAGCACAAGGCGGACAGGGTCCGAGCAGTACTTC. This sequence encodes CATSTRRTGSEQYF.

This clonotype was picked up many times. The chain has TRBV28 and TRBJ2-7; D remains ambiguous. CDR3 length equals 14 residues. The V end lost 5 bases, the J end lost 3 bases, and 14 bases lay between the germline ends. Germline V gives CDR1 MDHEN, CDR2 SYDVKM. DNA of the CDR3: TGTGCCAGCAGTACCAGGCAGCAACGCTACGAGCAGTACTTC. This codes for CASSTRQQRYEQYF.

About this clonotype: A single base is all that separates this from a far larger clone, so a read error is likely. This chain links TRBV29-1 with TRBJ2-7; TRBD2 aligns across 7 bases. This CDR3 has 13 amino acids. CDR1 and CDR2 (germline): SQVTM, ANQGSEA. The ends lost 4 bases at V and 7 bases at J; junction bases unmatched: 10. CDR3 amino acids: CSVVWEGPNEQYF. DNA for the CDR3: TGCAGCGTTGTGTGGGAGGGCCCCAATGAGCAGTACTTC.

This clonotype was observed many times. This chain joins TRBV24-1 and TRBJ1-2; D perhaps matches TRBD1 (6 bases). Germline V lookup: CDR1 KGHDR, CDR2 SFDVKD. The V end was cut by 9 bases, the J end by 0 bases, with 22 bases between. This CDR3 is built from 17 residues. CDR3 DNA: TGTGCCACCGGCCCACGGGGGGGGACACGACCTAACTATGGCTACACCTTC. This translates into CATGPRGGTRPNYGYTF.

This clonotype was observed many times. The chain has TRBV12-3 or TRBV12-4 and TRBJ1-1, with D possibly matching TRBD1 (5 bases). The CDR3 loop spans 14 amino acids. V lost 6 bases and J 3 bases, leaving 14 bases between the germline ends. CDR3 region: CASSLQGEDTEAFF. The DNA of the CDR3 is TGTGCCAGCAGCCTCCAGGGCGAGGACACTGAAGCTTTCTTT.

This clonotype was detected many times. This rearrangement joins TRBV30 to TRBJ2-6; D remains ambiguous. Germline loops: CDR1 GTSNPN, CDR2 SVGIG (reference sequence). The CDR3 has 17 amino acids. Trimming pared 0 bases from V and 0 bases from J, leaving 12 bases between. The CDR3 is CAWSVGGKSSGANVLTF. As DNA, the CDR3 is TGTGCCTGGAGTGTAGGCGGAAAATCCTCTGGGGCCAACGTCCTGACTTTC.

Comment on this clonotype: A far larger clone differs by one base, so this is likely a read error. The genes are TRBV7-6 and TRBJ2-7; perhaps TRBD2 as D (6 bases). The germline V and J ends were trimmed by 0 bases and 7 bases, with 19 bases remaining between them. Germline CDR1 SGHVS, CDR2 FNYEAQ. This CDR3 comprises 16 residues. As DNA, the CDR3 is TGTGCCAGCAGCTTAGCTCGGGGGAGCTCCTACAATGAGCAGTACTTC. As protein: CASSLARGSSYNEQYF.

This clonotype has ten or more counts. This sequence joins TRBV5-1 and TRBJ2-5; D is undetermined. Trimming took off 4 bases at V and 0 bases at J, with 10 bases between the two ends. Looked up from germline, CDR1 is SGHRS and CDR2 is YFSETQ. The CDR3 extends over 14 amino acids. The CDR3 DNA follows: TGCGCCAGCAGCCGACTGCCGAACCAAGAGACCCAGTACTTC. Translation: CASSRLPNQETQYF.

The sample holds a few counts of this clonotype. The chain combines TRBV28 with TRBJ2-4, with D hard to call. This CDR3 region has 13 residues. V lost 2 bases to trimming and J lost 5 bases, with 7 bases between them. Germline loops: CDR1 MDHEN, CDR2 SYDVKM. The CDR3: CASSLKVQNIQYF. The CDR3 bases are TGTGCCAGCAGTTTAAAGGTCCAAAACATTCAGTACTTC. The full variable domain, completed using reference TRBV28 and TRBJ2-4, is DVKVTQSSRYLVKRTGEKVFLECVQDMDHENMFWYRQDPGLGLRLIYFSYDVKMKEKGDIPEGYSVSREKKERFSLILESASTNQTSMYLCASSLKVQNIQYFGAGTRLSVL.

This clonotype was counted at least ten times. The chain employs TRBV28 and TRBJ2-7, with D perhaps TRBD2 (6 bases). Trimming removed 3 bases at V and 6 bases at J, with 18 bases between. The CDR3 runs 15 residues. Per the germline V gene, CDR1 is MDHEN and CDR2 is SYDVKM. This CDR3 is CASSFGGSGSVEQYF. As DNA, the CDR3 is TGTGCCAGCAGTTTTGGGGGAAGCGGGTCCGTCGAGCAGTACTTC.

As for this clonotype: One end of the junction fails to match germline, which may point to a read error. The V call is TRBV10-3, the J call TRBJ2-3; D may be TRBD1 or TRBD2 (5 bases each). This CDR3 has 17 residues. Looked up from germline, CDR1 is ENHRY and CDR2 is SYGVKD. CDR3 sequence: CASSPRRDPTWRGTQYF. The CDR3 DNA reads TGTGCCAGCAGTCCCCGTAGGGACCCGACGTGGCGTGGTACGCAGTATTTT.

About this clonotype: A far more abundant clone sits one base away, making this likely a read error. This chain connects TRBV28 to TRBJ2-1, with 8 nucleotides matching TRBD2. The V gene end was trimmed by 6 bases and the J gene end by 10 bases; junction bases not matched to a gene: 8. This CDR3 is 13 amino acids long. Germline values: CDR1 MDHEN, CDR2 SYDVKM. CDR3 sequence (DNA): TGTGCCAGCAGGGCGGGGGGCCTCTACGAGCAGTTCTTC. Amino acid sequence: CASRAGGLYEQFF.

This clonotype was observed at least ten times. This chain uses TRBV3-1 with TRBJ2-1; D remains unclear. The CDR3 runs 13 residues. Trimming stripped 2 bases from V and 5 bases from J, with 7 bases between. Per germline, CDR1 LGHDT and CDR2 YNNKEL (reference sequence). The CDR3 DNA is TGTGCCAGCAGCCAAACGATTAACAATGAGCAGTTCTTC. Translating it yields CASSQTINNEQFF.

This clonotype was seen ten or more times. This rearrangement joins TRBV20-1 to TRBJ1-5, with 7 nucleotides matching TRBD1. Germline-derived CDR1 and CDR2 are DFQATT and SNEGSKA (reference sequence). The ends lost 4 bases at V and 0 bases at J; junction bases unmatched: 12. This CDR3 contains 17 residues. The CDR3 DNA sequence: TGCAGTGCTATAGACACCGGGACAGCTTATAGCAATCAGCCCCAGCATTTT. Amino acid sequence: CSAIDTGTAYSNQPQHF.

This clonotype came up many times. The J gene is TRBJ2-7, the V gene TRBV11-2, with 9 bases aligning to TRBD1. Germline loops: CDR1 SGHAT, CDR2 FQNNGV. The trim removed 4 bases at V and 7 bases at J, leaving 11 bases unmatched. The CDR3 is made up of 15 amino acids. The CDR3 spells CASSSPTQGAWEQYF. CDR3 bases: TGTGCCAGCAGCTCTCCGACACAGGGGGCCTGGGAGCAGTACTTC. Drawing the rest from reference TRBV11-2 and TRBJ2-7, the complete variable domain is EAGVAQSPRYKIIEKRQSVAFWCNPISGHATLYWYQQILGQGPKLLIQFQNNGVVDDSQLPKDRFSAERLKGVDSTLKIQPAKLEDSAVYLCASSSPTQGAWEQYFGPGTRLTVT.

This clonotype showed up many times. V usage is TRBV5-1 and J usage is TRBJ2-2, with 8 bases fitting TRBD1. CDR3 length: 15 amino acids. Germline CDR1 is SGHRS and CDR2 is YFSETQ. Trimming removed 6 bases from V and 4 bases from J; junction bases left unmatched: 8. The CDR3 protein is CASNIRTGTTGELFF. CDR3 nucleotide sequence: TGCGCCAGCAACATAAGGACAGGGACCACCGGGGAGCTGTTTTTT.

Note on this clonotype: A far larger clone differs by one base, so this is likely a read error. The V gene is TRBV10-3, the J gene TRBJ2-7, with TRBD2 matching over 10 bases. Germline loops: CDR1 ENHRY, CDR2 SYGVKD. The CDR3 is 13 residues long. With 10 bases clipped from V and 7 bases from J, the junction kept 10 bases outside the gene matches. The CDR3 bases are TGTGCCACCCTAGCGGGAGAAGACAATGAGCAGTACTTC. It is translated as CATLAGEDNEQYF.

This clonotype was observed many times. A much larger clone differs from this one at a single base, so this may be a read error. The chain carries TRBV7-9 and TRBJ2-7, with TRBD2 matching 11 bases. The CDR3 has 16 amino acids. Per germline, CDR1 SEHNR and CDR2 FQNEAQ (reference sequence). CDR3: CASSQLAGVRAYERYF. The CDR3 bases are TGTGCCAGCAGCCAACTAGCGGGAGTGAGGGCCTACGAGCGGTACTTC.

This clonotype was detected many times. The genes are TRBV27 and TRBJ1-5; 9 nucleotides line up with TRBD1. The V gene's germline CDR1 is MNHEY and CDR2 SMNVEV (reference sequence). The CDR3 contains 15 residues. Trimming removed 4 bases from V and 7 bases from J; junction bases left unmatched: 8. The CDR3 region is CASSSQGAGKQPQHF. DNA of the CDR3: TGTGCCAGCAGTTCACAGGGGGCTGGAAAACAGCCCCAGCATTTT.